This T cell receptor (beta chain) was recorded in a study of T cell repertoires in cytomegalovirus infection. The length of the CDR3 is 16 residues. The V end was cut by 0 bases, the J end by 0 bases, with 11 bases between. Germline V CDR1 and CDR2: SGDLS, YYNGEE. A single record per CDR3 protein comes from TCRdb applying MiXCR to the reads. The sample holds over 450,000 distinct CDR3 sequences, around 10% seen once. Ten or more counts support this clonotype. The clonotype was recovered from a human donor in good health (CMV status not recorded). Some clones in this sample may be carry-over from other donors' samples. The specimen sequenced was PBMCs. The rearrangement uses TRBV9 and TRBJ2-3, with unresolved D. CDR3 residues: CASSVAGSSSTDTQYF. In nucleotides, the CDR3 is TGTGCCAGCAGCGTAGCTGGCAGTTCTAGCACAGATACGCAGTATTTT.